This T cell receptor (beta chain) came from a study of T-cell memory formation after mild COVID-19. Study findings and constraints: The finding that pre-infection memory included some responding clones suggested that cross-reactive memory joined. The main location of contracting CD4+ clones was CM and EM, and that of contracting CD8+ clones was EMRA.

V trimming: 7 bases; J trimming: 4 bases; junction bases outside the gene matches: 19. CDR1 LNHDA and CDR2 SQIVND come from the germline V gene (reference sequence). This CDR3 comprises 18 residues. In this sample, this clonotype turned up a few times. The antigen remains undetermined. TCRdb ran MiXCR on the 5' RACE reads and lists one entry per CDR3 protein. This sample carries 280,000 or so distinct CDR3 sequences, approximately 8.4% of them seen once, and the ten largest clones take under 25%. The gene calls are TRBV19 and TRBJ1-1; 9 bases line up with TRBD1. The clonotype was recovered from a man aged 18 to 35 who had mild COVID-19 (a few samples of this study predate the infection). Cell type and time point are not known. Sequenced input: PBMCs or a T cell subset sorted from them (not recorded which). CDR3 sequence reads: CASKWDRVPRGMSTEAFF. CDR3 coding DNA: TGTGCCAGTAAGTGGGACAGGGTTCCAAGGGGTATGTCCACTGAAGCTTTCTTT.